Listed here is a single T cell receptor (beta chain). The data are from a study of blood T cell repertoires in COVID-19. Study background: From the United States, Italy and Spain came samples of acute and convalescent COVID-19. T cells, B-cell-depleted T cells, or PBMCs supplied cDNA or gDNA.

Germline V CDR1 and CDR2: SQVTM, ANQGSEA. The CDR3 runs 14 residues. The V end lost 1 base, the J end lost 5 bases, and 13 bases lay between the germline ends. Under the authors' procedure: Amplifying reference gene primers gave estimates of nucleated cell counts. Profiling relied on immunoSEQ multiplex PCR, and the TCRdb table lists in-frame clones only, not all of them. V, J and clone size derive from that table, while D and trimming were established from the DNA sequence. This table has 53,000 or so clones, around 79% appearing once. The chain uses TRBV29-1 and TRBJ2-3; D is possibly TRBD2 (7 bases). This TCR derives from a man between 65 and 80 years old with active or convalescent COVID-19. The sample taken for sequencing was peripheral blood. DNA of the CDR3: TGCAGCGTTGAAGCCCGGGGGGACATAGATACGCAGTATTTT. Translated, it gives CSVEARGDIDTQYF.